The rows below give T cell receptor beta chains drawn from one sample of a study of T-cell memory formation after mild COVID-19. TCRdb analysed the 5' RACE reads with MiXCR anew, one entry per CDR3 protein. This table has around 340,000 distinct CDR3 sequences, about 15% appearing once. Material for sequencing was PBMCs or a T cell subset sorted from them (not recorded which). These receptors all stem from a man aged 18 to 29 who had mild COVID-19 (a few samples of this study predate the infection). Cell type and time point are not known. Both conserved end residues are trimmed from each CDR3. The listing skips clone size in some rows; elsewhere it reads once, few, many or a size class.

V: TRBV5-1
size: -
J: TRBJ2-7
CDR3: ASSFGGAAQDEQY

V: TRBV12-3/TRBV12-4
size: -
J: TRBJ2-5
CDR3: ASSPPVAGAQETQY

V: TRBV7-2
size: few
J: TRBJ1-6
CDR3: ASLLAPNSPLH

V: TRBV7-2
size: -
J: TRBJ2-5
CDR3: ASSLTFQETQY

V: TRBV7-2
size: few
J: TRBJ1-5
CDR3: ASSLPAGGNQPQH

V: TRBV7-2
size: -
J: TRBJ2-3
CDR3: ASSLVVAGRSTDTQY

V: TRBV10-3
size: many
J: TRBJ2-2
CDR3: AISEAGTGNTGELF

V: TRBV19
size: few
J: TRBJ2-4
CDR3: ASPGGSLRTGIIQY

V: TRBV12-3/TRBV12-4
size: -
J: TRBJ2-1
CDR3: ASSRRTGANEQF

V: TRBV5-4
size: few
J: TRBJ1-2
CDR3: ASRQDNYGYT

V: TRBV12-3/TRBV12-4
size: -
J: TRBJ2-5
CDR3: ASSSQATGLGETQY

V: TRBV24-1
size: -
J: TRBJ1-2
CDR3: ATSDSGTNYGYT

V: TRBV7-9
size: few
J: TRBJ1-4
CDR3: ASSPQAGENEKLF

V: TRBV7-6
size: -
J: TRBJ2-3
CDR3: ASSVASPTDTQY

V: TRBV11-2
size: -
J: TRBJ2-3
CDR3: ASSSPPGQALDTQY

V: TRBV20-1
size: few
J: TRBJ2-2
CDR3: SAWDRATGELF